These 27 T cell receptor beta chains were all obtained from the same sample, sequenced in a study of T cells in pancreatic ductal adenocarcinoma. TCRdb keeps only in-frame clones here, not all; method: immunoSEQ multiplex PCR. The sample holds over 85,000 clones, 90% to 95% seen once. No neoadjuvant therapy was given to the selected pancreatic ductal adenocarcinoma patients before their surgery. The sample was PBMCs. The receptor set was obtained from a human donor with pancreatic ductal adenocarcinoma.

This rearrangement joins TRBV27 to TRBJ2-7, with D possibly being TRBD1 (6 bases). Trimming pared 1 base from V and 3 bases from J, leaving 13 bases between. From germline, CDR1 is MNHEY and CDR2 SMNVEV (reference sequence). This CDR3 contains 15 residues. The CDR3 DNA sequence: TGTGCCAGCAGTTTATTAGGCCAGGGGATCTACGAGCAGTACTTC. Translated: CASSLLGQGIYEQYF.

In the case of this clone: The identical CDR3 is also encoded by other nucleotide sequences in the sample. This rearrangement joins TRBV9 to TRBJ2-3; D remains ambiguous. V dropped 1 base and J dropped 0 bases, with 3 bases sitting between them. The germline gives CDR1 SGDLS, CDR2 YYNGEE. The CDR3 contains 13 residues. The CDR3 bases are TGTGCCAGCAGCGTATCAAGCACAGATACGCAGTATTTT. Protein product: CASSVSSTDTQYF.

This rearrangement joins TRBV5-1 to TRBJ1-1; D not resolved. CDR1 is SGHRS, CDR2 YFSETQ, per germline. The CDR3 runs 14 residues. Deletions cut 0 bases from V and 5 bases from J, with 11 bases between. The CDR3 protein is CASSLDGLRTEAFF. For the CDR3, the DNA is TGCGCCAGCAGCTTGGATGGGCTACGGACTGAAGCTTTCTTT. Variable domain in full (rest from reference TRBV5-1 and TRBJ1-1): KAGVTQTPRYLIKTRGQQVTLSCSPISGHRSVSWYQQTPGQGLQFLFEYFSETQRNKGNFPGRFSGRQFSNSRSEMNVSTLELGDSALYLCASSLDGLRTEAFFGQGTRLTVV.

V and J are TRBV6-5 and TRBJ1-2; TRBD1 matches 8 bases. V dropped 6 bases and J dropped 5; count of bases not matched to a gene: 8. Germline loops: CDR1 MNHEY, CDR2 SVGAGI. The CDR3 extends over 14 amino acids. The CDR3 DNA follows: TGTGCCAGCAGCCAACAGGGGGTGGCTTATGGCTACACCTTC. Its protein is CASSQQGVAYGYTF.

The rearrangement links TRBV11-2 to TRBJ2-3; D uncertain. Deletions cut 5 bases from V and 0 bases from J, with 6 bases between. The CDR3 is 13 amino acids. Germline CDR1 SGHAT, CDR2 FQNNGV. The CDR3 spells CASSPLSTDTQYF. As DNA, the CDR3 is TGTGCCAGCAGCCCTCTTAGCACAGATACGCAGTATTTT.

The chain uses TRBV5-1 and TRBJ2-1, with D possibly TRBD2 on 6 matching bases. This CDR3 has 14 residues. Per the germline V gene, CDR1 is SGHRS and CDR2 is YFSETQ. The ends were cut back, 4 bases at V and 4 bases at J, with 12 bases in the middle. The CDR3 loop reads CASSSPGLYNEQFF. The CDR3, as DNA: TGCGCCAGCAGCAGCCCGGGACTGTACAATGAGCAGTTCTTC.

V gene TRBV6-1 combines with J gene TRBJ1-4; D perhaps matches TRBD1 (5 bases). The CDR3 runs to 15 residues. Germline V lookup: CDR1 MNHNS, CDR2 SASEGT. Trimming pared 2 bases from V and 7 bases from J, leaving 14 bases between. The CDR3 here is CASSETRRQTEKLFF. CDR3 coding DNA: TGTGCCAGCAGTGAAACCCGACGACAGACTGAAAAACTGTTTTTT.

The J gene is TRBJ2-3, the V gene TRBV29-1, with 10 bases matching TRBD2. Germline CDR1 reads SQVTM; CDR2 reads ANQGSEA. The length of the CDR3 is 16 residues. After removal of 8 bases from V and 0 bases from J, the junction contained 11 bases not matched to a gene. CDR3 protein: CSTRTSGFTSTDTQYF. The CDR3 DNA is TGCAGCACCCGGACTAGCGGCTTTACTAGCACAGATACGCAGTATTTT.

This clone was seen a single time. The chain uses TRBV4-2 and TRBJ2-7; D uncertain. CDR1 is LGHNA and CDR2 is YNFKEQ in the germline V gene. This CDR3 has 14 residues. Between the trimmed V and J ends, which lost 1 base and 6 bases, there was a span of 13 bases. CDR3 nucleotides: TGTGCCAGCAGCCAAGTCCCAACAACCACCGAGCAGTACTTC. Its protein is CASSQVPTTTEQYF.

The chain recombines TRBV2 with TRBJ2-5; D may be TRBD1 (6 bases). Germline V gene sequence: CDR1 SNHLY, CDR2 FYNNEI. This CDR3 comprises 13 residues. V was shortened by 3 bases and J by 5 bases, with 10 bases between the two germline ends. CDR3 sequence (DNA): TGTGCCAGCAGTGAGGGGACATGGGAGACCCAGTACTTC. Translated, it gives CASSEGTWETQYF.

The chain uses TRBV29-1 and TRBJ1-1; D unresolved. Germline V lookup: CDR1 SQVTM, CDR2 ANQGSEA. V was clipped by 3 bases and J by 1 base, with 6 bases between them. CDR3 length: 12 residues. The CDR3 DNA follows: TGCAGCGTTGAGTCAGGGAACACTGAAGCTTTCTTT. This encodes CSVESGNTEAFF.

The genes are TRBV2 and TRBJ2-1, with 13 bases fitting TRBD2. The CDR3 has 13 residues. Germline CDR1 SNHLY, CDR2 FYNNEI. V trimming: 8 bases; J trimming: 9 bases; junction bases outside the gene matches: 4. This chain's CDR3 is CASRGLAGPEQFF. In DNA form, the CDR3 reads TGTGCCAGCCGGGGACTAGCGGGACCTGAGCAGTTCTTC. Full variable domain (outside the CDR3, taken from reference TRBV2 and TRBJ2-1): EPEVTQTPSHQVTQMGQEVILRCVPISNHLYFYWYRQILGQKVEFLVSFYNNEISEKSEIFDDQFSVERPDGSNFTLKIRSTKLEDSAMYFCASRGLAGPEQFFGPGTRLTVL.

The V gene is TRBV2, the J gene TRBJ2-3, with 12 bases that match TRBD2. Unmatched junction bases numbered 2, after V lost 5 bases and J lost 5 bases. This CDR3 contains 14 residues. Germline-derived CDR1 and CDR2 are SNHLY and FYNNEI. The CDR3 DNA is TGTGCCAGCAGTATACTAGCGGGAGGAGATACGCAGTATTTT. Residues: CASSILAGGDTQYF.

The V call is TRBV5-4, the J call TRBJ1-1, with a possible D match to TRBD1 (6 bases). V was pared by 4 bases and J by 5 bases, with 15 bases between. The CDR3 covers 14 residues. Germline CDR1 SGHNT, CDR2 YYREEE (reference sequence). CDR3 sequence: CASSREQGGTEAFF. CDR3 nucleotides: TGTGCCAGCAGCCGAGAACAGGGTGGGACTGAAGCTTTCTTT.

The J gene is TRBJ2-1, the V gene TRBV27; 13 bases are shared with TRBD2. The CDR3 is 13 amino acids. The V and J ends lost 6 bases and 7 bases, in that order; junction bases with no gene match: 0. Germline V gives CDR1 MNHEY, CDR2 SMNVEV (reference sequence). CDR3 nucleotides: TGTGCCAGCAGACTAGCGGGAGGGAATGAGCAGTTCTTC. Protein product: CASRLAGGNEQFF.

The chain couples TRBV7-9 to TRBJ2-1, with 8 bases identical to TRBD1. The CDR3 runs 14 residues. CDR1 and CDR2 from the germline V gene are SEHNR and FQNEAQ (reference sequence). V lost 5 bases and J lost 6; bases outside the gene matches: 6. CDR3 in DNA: TGTGCCAGCAGCAGACAGGGGACGGCCAATGAGCAGTTCTTC. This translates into CASSRQGTANEQFF.

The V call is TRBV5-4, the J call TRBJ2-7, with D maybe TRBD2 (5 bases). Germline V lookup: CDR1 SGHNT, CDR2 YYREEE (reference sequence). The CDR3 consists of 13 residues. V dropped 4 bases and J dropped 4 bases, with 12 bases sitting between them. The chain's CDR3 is CASSGGREYEQYF. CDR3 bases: TGTGCCAGCAGCGGAGGACGGGAATACGAGCAGTACTTC. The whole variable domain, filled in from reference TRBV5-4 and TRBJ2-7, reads ETGVTQSPTHLIKTRGQQVTLRCSSQSGHNTVSWYQQALGQGPQFIFQYYREEENGRGNFPPRFSGLQFPNYSSELNVNALELDDSALYLCASSGGREYEQYFGPGTRLTVT.

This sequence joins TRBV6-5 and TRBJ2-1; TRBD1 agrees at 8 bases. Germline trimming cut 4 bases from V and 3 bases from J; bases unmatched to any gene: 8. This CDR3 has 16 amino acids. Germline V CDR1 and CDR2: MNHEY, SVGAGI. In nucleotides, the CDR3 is TGTGCCAGCAGTTCTCACCGACAGGGGATCTACAATGAGCAGTTCTTC. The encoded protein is CASSSHRQGIYNEQFF.

The CDR3 is CASSPGQGRGYTF. The CDR3 region has the DNA TGTGCCAGCTCACCCGGACAGGGTCGGGGCTACACCTTC. V and J are TRBV18 and TRBJ1-2; the match to TRBD1 covers 8 bases. Germline CDR1 KGHSH, CDR2 LQKENI. V was clipped by 3 bases and J by 8 bases; unmatched bases: 5. The CDR3 extends over 13 amino acids.

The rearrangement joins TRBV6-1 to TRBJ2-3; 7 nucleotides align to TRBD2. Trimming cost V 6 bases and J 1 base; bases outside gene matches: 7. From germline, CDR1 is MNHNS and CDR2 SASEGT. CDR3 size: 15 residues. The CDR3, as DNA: TGTGCCAGCAGATCCGCGGGAGTAGGCACAGATACGCAGTATTTT. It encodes CASRSAGVGTDTQYF.

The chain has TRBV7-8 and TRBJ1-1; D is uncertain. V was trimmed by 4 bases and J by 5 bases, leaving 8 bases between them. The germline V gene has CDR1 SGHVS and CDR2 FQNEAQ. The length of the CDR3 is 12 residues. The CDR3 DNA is TGTGCCAGCAGCTCTTACGGTACTGAAGCTTTCTTT. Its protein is CASSSYGTEAFF.

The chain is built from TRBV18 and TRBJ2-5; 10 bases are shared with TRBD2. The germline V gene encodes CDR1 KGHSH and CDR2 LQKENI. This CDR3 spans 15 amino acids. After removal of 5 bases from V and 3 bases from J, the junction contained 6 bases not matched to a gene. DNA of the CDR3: TGTGCCAGCTCAACCACTAGCGGGATGGAAGAGACCCAGTACTTC. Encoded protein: CASSTTSGMEETQYF.

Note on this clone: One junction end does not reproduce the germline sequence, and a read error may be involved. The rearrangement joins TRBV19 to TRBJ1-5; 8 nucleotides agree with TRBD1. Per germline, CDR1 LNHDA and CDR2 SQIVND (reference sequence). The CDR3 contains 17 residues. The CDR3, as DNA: TGTGCCAGTAGTACGACGGCAGGGGGCCGTAGCGATCAGCCCCAGCATTTT. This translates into CASSTTAGGRSDQPQHF.

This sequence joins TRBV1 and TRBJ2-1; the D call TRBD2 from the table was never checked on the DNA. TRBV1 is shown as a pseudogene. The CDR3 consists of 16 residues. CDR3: CTSSRNTSGDYNEQFF. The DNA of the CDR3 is TGCACCAGCAGCCGAAACACTAGCGGGGACTACAATGAGCAGTTCTTC.

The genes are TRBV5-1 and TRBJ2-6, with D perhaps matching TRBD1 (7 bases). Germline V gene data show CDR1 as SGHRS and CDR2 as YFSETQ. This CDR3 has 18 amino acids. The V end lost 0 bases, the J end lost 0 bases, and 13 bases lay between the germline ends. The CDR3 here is CASSLEGAGLSGANVLTF. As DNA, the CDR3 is TGCGCCAGCAGCTTGGAGGGGGCGGGGCTCTCTGGGGCCAACGTCCTGACTTTC.

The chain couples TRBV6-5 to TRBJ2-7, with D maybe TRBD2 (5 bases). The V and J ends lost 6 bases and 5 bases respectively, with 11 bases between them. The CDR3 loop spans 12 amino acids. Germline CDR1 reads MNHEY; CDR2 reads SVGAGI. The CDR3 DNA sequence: TGTGCCAGCAGGGACGGGGTCGACGAGCAGTACTTC. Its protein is CASRDGVDEQYF.

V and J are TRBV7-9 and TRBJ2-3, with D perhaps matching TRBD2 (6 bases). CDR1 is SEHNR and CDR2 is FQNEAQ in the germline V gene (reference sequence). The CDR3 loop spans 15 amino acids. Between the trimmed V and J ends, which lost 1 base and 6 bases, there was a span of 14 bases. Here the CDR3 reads CASSLVTSSVDTQYF. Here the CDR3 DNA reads TGTGCCAGCAGCTTAGTGACTAGTTCTGTTGATACGCAGTATTTT. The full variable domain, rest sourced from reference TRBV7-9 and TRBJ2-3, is DTGVSQNPRHKITKRGQNVTFRCDPISEHNRLYWYRQTLGQGPEFLTYFQNEAQLEKSRLLSDRFSAERPKGSFSTLEIQRTEQGDSAMYLCASSLVTSSVDTQYFGPGTRLTVL.